This record covers a single T cell receptor (beta chain). This receptor's antigen is unknown. Base qualities are not at hand, and no much larger clone is one base apart. The source of the sample is a study of blood T cell repertoires in COVID-19 (dated by TCRdb to about 2020). About the full investigation: Collaborator samples came from the United States, Italy and Spain and covered acute and convalescent phases of COVID-19. The sample metadata nearly always contained a de-identified subject ID, COVID-19 status, age in years and sex. Samples came from the ongoing ImmuneRACE study (first 160 participants) plus 1,254 subjects from 6 global collaborators. Where HLA class I and class II types were available, the types were taken from metadata supplied by the sample provider, not from assay-based typing. The repertoires were made available in a free public database intended to serve as a resource for research on the immune response to SARS-CoV-2. Deeply sampled blood TCRbeta repertoires from subjects exposed to, actively infected with, or recovered from COVID-19 were included in the dataset. The prospective study material was composed of cDNA or gDNA derived from T cells, B-cell-depleted T cells, or PBMCs.

Samples from volunteer blood donors who had recovered from COVID-19 were contributed by a second Seattle source. Collaborating institutions collected whole blood in K2EDTA tubes following their own protocols. For TCRbeta analysis, collaborators shipped samples as frozen whole blood, isolated PBMCs, or DNA extracted from either of those sample types. TCRbeta CDR3 regions were amplified from genomic DNA by means of the immunoSEQ Assay, a bias-controlled multiplex PCR. The original methods were these. Within the assay, amplification of reference gene primers was used to estimate how many nucleated cells each sample contained. To quantify the absolute abundance of each unique TCRbeta CDR3 rearrangement, sequence reads were collapsed and filtered. For each sample, productive Simpson clonality was calculated by taking the square root of Simpson's diversity index across productive rearrangements. The table comes from immuneACCESS by way of TCRdb, which keeps in-frame sequences with V and J called. Part of the clones is missing from these tables; in studies checked, under half for an unresolved V gene and the rest for unknown reasons. V and J calls and clone size are those listed in that table; D and trimming were worked out from the DNA. The sample records fewer than 200,000 clones, just under 85% of which are singletons. Roughly 8% of the sample is held by the ten biggest clonotypes.

Trimming removed 6 bases from V and 7 bases from J, leaving 16 bases between the germline ends. The germline V gene specifies SGHTA as CDR1 and FQGNSA as CDR2. The CDR3 runs 15 amino acids, cysteine and phenylalanine included. Left in the record is the CDR3 DNA by itself, 45 bases read in frame from the first base. What the study reported, not specific to this receptor: Clinical and demographic metadata were provided uncurated, with the amount varying by source and participant.

The sample consisted of peripheral blood. The sequence was collected from a man in his forties or fifties who had recovered from COVID-19. In this chain, TRBV7-2 is recombined with TRBJ1-6; no D gene call is confident. The DNA is TGTGCCAGCAGACGAGGGAAGGGCGGCAATTCACCCCTCCACTTT. It translates to CASRRGKGGNSPLHF. With the portions outside the CDR3 filled from the reference TRBV7-2 and TRBJ1-6 genes, the complete variable region becomes GAGVSQSPSNKVTEKGKDVELRCDPISGHTALYWYRQSLGQGLEFLIYFQGNSAPDKSGLPSDRFSAERTGGSVSTLTIQRTQQEDSAVYLCASRRGKGGNSPLHFGNGTRLTVT.